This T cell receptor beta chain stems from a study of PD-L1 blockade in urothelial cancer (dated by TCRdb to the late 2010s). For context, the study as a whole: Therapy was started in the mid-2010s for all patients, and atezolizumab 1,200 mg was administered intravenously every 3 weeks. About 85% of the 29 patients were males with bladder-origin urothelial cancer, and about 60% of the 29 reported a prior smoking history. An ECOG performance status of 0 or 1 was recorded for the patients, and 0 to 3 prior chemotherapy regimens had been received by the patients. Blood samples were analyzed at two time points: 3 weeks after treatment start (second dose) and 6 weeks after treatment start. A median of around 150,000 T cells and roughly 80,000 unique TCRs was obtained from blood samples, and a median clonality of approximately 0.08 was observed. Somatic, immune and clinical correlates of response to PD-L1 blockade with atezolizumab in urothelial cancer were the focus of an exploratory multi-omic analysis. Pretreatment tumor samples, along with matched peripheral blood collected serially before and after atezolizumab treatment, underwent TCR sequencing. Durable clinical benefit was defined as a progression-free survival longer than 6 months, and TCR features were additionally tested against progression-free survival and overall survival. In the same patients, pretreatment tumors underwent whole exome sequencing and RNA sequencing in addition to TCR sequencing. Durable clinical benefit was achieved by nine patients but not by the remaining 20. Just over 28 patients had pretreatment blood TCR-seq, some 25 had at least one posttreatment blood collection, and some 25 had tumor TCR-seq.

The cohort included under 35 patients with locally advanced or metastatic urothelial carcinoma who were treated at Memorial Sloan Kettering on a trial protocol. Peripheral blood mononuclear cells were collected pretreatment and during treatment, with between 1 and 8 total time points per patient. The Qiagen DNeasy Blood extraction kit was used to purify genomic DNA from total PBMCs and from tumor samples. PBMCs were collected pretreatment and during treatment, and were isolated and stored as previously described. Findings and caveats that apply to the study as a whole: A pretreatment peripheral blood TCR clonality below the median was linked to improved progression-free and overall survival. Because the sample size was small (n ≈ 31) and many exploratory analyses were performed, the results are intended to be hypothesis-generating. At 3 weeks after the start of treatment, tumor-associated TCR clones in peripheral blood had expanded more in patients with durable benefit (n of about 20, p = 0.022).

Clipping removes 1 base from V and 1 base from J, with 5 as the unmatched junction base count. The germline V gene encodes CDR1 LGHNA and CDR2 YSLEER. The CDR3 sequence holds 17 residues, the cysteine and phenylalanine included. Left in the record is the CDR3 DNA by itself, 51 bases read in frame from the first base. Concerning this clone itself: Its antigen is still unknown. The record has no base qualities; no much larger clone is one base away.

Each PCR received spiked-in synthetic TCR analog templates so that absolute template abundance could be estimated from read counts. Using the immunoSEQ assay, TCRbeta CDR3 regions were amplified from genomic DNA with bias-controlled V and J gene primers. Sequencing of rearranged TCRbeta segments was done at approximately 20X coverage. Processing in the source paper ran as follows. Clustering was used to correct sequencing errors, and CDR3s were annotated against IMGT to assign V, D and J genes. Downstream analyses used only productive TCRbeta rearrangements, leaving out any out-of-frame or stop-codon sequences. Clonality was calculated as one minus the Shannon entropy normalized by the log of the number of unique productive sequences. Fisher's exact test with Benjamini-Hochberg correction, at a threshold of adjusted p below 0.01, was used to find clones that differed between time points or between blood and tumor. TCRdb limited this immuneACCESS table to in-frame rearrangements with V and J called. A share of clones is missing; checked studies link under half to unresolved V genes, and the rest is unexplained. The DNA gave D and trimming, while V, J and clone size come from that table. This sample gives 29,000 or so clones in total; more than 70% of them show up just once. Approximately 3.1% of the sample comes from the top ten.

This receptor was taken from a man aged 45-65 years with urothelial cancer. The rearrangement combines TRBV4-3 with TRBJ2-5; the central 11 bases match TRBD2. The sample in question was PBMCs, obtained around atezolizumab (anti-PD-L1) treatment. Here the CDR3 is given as CASSQAWLAGGQETQYF. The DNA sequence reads TGCGCCAGCAGCCAAGCTTGGCTAGCGGGGGGCCAAGAGACCCAGTACTTC.